This T cell receptor beta chain is drawn from a study of shared clonotypes between healthy human individuals (dated by TCRdb to 2018 to 2020). Broadly, across the study: The cohort included three men and a couple of women between 18 and 49 years of age. For each donor, three plates each were used for CD4 naive and CD4 memory, two plates were used for CD8 naive, and one plate was used for CD8 memory. Blood TCR repertoires of five healthy adults were deeply sequenced to estimate repertoire size and the extent of clonotype sharing between individuals. To increase sequencing depth and limit assay-specific biases, TCR repertoire library preparation and sequencing were carried out by different laboratories using diverse techniques. Leukapheresis yielded between about 0.9 and 9 billion PBMCs per donor. The research as a whole found: Naive subsets generally had larger estimated clonotype richness than memory subsets did. Sharing across a few donors was observed for 5% to 6.5% of naive CD4, less than 4% of naive CD8, over 2% of memory CD4, and over 0.3% of memory CD8 clonotypes. Rarefaction of sorted-subset datasets indicated incomplete sequencing despite the large sequencing depth. Pairwise subsampling indicated that sequencing depth was expected to affect the degree of clonotype sharing among donors. Compared with non-shared clonotypes, clonotypes shared by all four sorted-subset donors had higher generation probabilities. The small number of donors limited the genetic and exposure-history diversity represented. Sampling was restricted to blood, and TCR repertoires in tissue are likely to differ from TCR repertoires in blood.

As for this clone: What antigen it recognizes has not been identified. Base qualities are not at hand, and no much larger clone is one base apart.

CD8 naive samples were CD45RO-negative cells positively selected for CCR7, giving a CD45RA+CCR7+ population that excluded TemRA cells. The donors were healthy, HIV-negative adults with no recently reported acute infections or vaccinations. Every donor was a Caucasian adult living in Nashville, Tennessee, USA. Blood was obtained by leukapheresis, after which PBMCs were separated by Ficoll-Histopaque density gradient centrifugation and cryopreserved in liquid nitrogen vapor phase. Analytical flow cytometry was used to check the purity and quantity of every magnetically sorted T cell population. Genomic DNA was isolated from each sorted fraction and quantified by UV absorbance on a Nanodrop 2000c. Using the deep immunoSEQ assay, multiplex PCR amplified TCR CDR3 regions from genomic DNA. Extracted genomic DNA from each cell subset was distributed evenly across all wells of several immunoSEQ 96-well plates, and each plate was treated as a replicate. For sorted subsets, about 0.2 ug genomic DNA, equal to some 30,000 T cell genomes, was loaded into each replicate PCR. The purified libraries were quantified using a Qubit 3.0 fluorometer, sized with a Bioanalyzer 2100, and then quantified again using the KAPA Library Quantification kit. A separate single-read 150-cycle Illumina NextSeq 550 flow cell was used to sequence each immunoSEQ 96-well plate. The study's own analysis went as follows. Because only junctional sequences without quality scores were contained in the immunoSEQ output, filtering matching that applied to full-length reads could not be performed. Sequences were annotated with PyIR, a Python wrapper for IgBLAST v1.9, using IMGT germline references to assign V/J genes and CDR3. Reads were filtered out if the reads had weak V/J assignments (E-value above 1e-6), no CDR3, stop codons, out-of-frame junctions, or ambiguous translated residues. A V3J clonotype was defined by an identical inferred V gene, J gene, and CDR3 amino acid sequence. To compute the percentage overlap between repertoires, the number of shared unique clonotypes was divided by the size of the smaller repertoire. Repertoire richness was assessed with RTK rarefaction, the Chao1 estimator, and Recon v2.1 estimates of unobserved clonotypes. OLGA was used to compute generation probabilities for all TCRbeta clonotypes that the gDNA method yielded from a handful of donors. TCRdb obtained this table from immuneACCESS and retained in-frame rearrangements with V and J assigned. These tables miss some clones; where compared with another copy, unresolved V genes account for less than half of the shortfall, and the remainder is unexplained. Clone size and V and J calls were adopted from that table, with D and trimming inferred from the DNA. The sample profile shows about 820,000 clones; about 92% of them were found once. Clones ranked in the top ten supply 24% of the sample.

The V end loses 2 bases and the J end loses 8 bases, and a stretch of 10 bases separates them. The CDR3 spans 13 residues, from the cysteine through the phenylalanine. The CDR3 DNA has 39 bases and is translated from base 1. Via the germline V gene, CDR1 is LGHNA and CDR2 YNFKEQ. Specimen: naive CD8+ T cells sorted from blood. The sample's cell subset or site, from its label and the paper: CD45RA+CCR7+. Rearrangement joined TRBV4-2 to TRBJ2-1; TRBD2 is a possible D gene, resting on 6 matching bases. This TCR derives from a man aged 25-40 years in good health. The DNA is TGTGCCAGCAGCCAAATGACTAGTGATGAGCAGTTCTTC. The translation is CASSQMTSDEQFF.